The sequence of this TCR beta chain was determined in a study of CD8+CD57+ T cells in acquired aplastic anemia. For the study at large: Sorted CD4+ and CD8+ cells gave an average of approximately 3.4 ug of DNA. The study's findings and limits: Overlap between patients and controls comprised roughly 30 CD8+ CDR3 sequences.

This clonotype was counted many times. Its antigen is as yet unknown. Patients who underwent sequencing had shown CD8+CD57+ cell expansion by flow cytometry. Every patient was diagnosed with severe acquired aplastic anemia. The CDR3 is 13 amino acids. V lost 0 bases, J lost 9 bases, and 9 bases lay in between. Germline loops: CDR1 SGHTA, CDR2 FQGTGA. Template material for TCR beta VDJ and CDR3 profiling consisted of genomic DNA. TCRdb independently ran MiXCR on the reads; one entry per CDR3 protein. The sample has roughly 150,000 distinct CDR3 sequences; approximately 44% are singletons. This rearrangement joins TRBV7-3 to TRBJ2-1; no definite D call. The sequence was collected from a human donor with aplastic anemia. Sequencing input: sorted CD4+, CD8+, or CD8+CD57+ T cells (not recorded which) from PBMCs. CDR3 region: CASSLTGSGEQFF. In DNA, the CDR3 is TGTGCCAGCAGCTTAACCGGCTCGGGTGAGCAGTTCTTC.